A single sample is the source of the 6 T cell receptor beta chains below, sequenced in a study of T cells in Graves' hyperthyroidism and ophthalmopathy. TCR beta CDR3 sequences were amplified from RNA transcripts. HTBI primers were used for first-round RT-PCR of the TCR CDR3. TCRdb recomputed calls from the multiplex PCR reads with MiXCR, one row per CDR3 protein. The table shows 530,000 or so distinct CDR3 sequences, with roughly 15% occurring only once. The material sequenced was blood. The receptors were sampled from a woman aged 18-35 years with Graves' ophthalmopathy.

The rearrangement links TRBV4-1 to TRBJ2-1; TRBD1 aligns across 9 bases. CDR3 length equals 15 residues. The junction had 10 bases not matched to a gene; V was cut back by 4 bases and J by 9 bases. CDR1 MGHRA and CDR2 YSYEKL come from the germline V gene. The CDR3 bases are TGCGCCAGCAGCCTAACGGGACAGGGTGCCGGTGAGCAGTTCTTC. Its protein is CASSLTGQGAGEQFF.

The V call is TRBV7-8, the J call TRBJ2-3; D may be TRBD1 (7 bases). Germline V CDR1 and CDR2: SGHVS, FQNEAQ. The length of the CDR3 is 15 residues. The V end was cut by 4 bases, the J end by 1 base, with 12 bases between. This CDR3 reads CASSSAGQRTDTQYF. CDR3 in DNA: TGTGCCAGCAGCTCCGCGGGACAGCGCACAGATACGCAGTATTTT.

V usage is TRBV5-1 and J usage is TRBJ1-3; D remains unclear. CDR3 size: 16 residues. Trimming removed 4 bases at V and 0 bases at J, with 14 bases between. CDR1 and CDR2 (germline): SGHRS, YFSETQ. The CDR3 is CASSPDGVGSGNTIYF. CDR3 sequence (DNA): TGCGCCAGCAGCCCGGACGGAGTAGGCTCTGGAAACACCATATATTTT. Complete variable domain (other parts from reference TRBV5-1 and TRBJ1-3): KAGVTQTPRYLIKTRGQQVTLSCSPISGHRSVSWYQQTPGQGLQFLFEYFSETQRNKGNFPGRFSGRQFSNSRSEMNVSTLELGDSALYLCASSPDGVGSGNTIYFGEGSWLTVV.

The table lists this clonotype with a few counts. The J gene is TRBJ2-7, the V gene TRBV20-1; 7 nucleotides match TRBD2. J gave up 0 bases and V 5 bases, and 13 bases lay outside the gene matches. The CDR3 runs 16 residues. Germline CDR1 and CDR2: DFQATT and SNEGSKA (reference sequence). The CDR3 here is CSAWPSSGESSYEQYF. The CDR3 region has the DNA TGCAGTGCTTGGCCATCTAGCGGAGAGAGCTCCTACGAGCAGTACTTC.

This clonotype appeared many times. V gene TRBV27 combines with J gene TRBJ2-7; unclear D gene. From germline, CDR1 is MNHEY and CDR2 SMNVEV (reference sequence). V was cut by 5 bases and J by 6 bases, with 17 bases left in between. The CDR3 covers 14 residues. CDR3 DNA: TGTGCCAGCAGTCGGCTGGAAGGTGGGATCGAGCAGTACTTC. It codes for CASSRLEGGIEQYF.

The chain is built from TRBV4-1 and TRBJ2-2; D is unclear. The CDR3 is made up of 14 amino acids. Germline loops: CDR1 MGHRA, CDR2 YSYEKL. Trimming took 4 bases from V and 4 from J, leaving 10 bases between them. CDR3 loop: CASSLLQATGELFF. The CDR3 nucleotides are TGCGCCAGCAGCCTCCTCCAGGCCACCGGGGAGCTGTTTTTT.